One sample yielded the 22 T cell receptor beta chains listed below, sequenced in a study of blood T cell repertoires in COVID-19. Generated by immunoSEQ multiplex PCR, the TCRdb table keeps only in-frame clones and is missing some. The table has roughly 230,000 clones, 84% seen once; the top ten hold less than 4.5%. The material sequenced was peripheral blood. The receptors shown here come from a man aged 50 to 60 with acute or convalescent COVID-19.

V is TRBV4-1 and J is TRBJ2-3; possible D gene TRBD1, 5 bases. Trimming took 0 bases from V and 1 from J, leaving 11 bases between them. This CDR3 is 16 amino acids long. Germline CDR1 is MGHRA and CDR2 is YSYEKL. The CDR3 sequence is CASSQDHTRGTDTQYF. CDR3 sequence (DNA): TGCGCCAGCAGCCAAGACCACACCAGGGGCACAGATACGCAGTATTTT.

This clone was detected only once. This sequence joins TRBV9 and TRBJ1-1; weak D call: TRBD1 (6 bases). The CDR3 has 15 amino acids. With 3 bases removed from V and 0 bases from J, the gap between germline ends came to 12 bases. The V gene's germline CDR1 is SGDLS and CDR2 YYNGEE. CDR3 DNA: TGTGCCAGCAGCGCCCTACAGGGACTGAACACTGAAGCTTTCTTT. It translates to CASSALQGLNTEAFF.

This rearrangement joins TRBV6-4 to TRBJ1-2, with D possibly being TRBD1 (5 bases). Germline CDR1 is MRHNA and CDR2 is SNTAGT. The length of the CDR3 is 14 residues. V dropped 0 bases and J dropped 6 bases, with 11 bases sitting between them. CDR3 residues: CASSDSAGQNGYTF. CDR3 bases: TGTGCCAGCAGTGACTCAGCAGGGCAGAATGGCTACACCTTC.

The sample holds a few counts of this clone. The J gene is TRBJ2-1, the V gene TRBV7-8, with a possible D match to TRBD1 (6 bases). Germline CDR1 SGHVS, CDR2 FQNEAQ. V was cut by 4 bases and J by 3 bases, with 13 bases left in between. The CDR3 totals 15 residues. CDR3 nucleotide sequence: TGTGCCAGCAGCTCGGCAGGGGTTTTCTACAATGAGCAGTTCTTC. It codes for CASSSAGVFYNEQFF. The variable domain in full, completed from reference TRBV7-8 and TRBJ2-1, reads GAGVSQSPRYKVAKRGQDVALRCDPISGHVSLFWYQQALGQGPEFLTYFQNEAQLDKSGLPSDRFFAERPEGSVSTLKIQRTQQEDSAVYLCASSSAGVFYNEQFFGPGTRLTVL.

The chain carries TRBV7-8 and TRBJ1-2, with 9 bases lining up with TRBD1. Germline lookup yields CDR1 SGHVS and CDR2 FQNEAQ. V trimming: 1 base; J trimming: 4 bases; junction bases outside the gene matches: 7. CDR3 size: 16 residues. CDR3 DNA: TGTGCCAGCAGCTTAGAGACCGGGACAGGGACCTATGGCTACACCTTC. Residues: CASSLETGTGTYGYTF.

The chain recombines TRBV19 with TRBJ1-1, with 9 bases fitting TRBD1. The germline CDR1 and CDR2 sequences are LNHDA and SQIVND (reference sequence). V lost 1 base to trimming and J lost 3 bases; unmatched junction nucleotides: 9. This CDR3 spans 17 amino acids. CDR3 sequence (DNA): TGTGCCAGTAGTATAGCCTGGGACAGGGTCAAGGACACTGAAGCTTTCTTT. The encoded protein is CASSIAWDRVKDTEAFF.

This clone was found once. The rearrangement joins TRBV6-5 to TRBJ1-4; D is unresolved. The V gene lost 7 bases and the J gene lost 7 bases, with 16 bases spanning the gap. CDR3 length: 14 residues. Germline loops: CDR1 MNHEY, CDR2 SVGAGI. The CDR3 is CASTISQGGEKLFF. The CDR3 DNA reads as TGTGCCAGCACTATTAGCCAAGGTGGTGAAAAACTGTTTTTT.

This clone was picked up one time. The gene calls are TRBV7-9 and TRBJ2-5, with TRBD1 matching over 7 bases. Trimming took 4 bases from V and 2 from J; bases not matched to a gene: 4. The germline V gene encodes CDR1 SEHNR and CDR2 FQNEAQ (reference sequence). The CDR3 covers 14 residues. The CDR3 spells CASSSGTVQETQYF. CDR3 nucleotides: TGTGCCAGCAGCTCCGGGACAGTACAAGAGACCCAGTACTTC.

The CDR3 sequence: CATSDPSSTDTQYF. CDR3 sequence (DNA): TGTGCCACCAGTGACCCCAGTAGCACAGATACGCAGTATTTT. The rearrangement joins TRBV24-1 to TRBJ2-3; the D is unclear. CDR1 and CDR2 (germline): KGHDR, SFDVKD. V was shortened by 4 bases and J by 0 bases, with 7 bases between the two germline ends. The CDR3 runs to 14 residues.

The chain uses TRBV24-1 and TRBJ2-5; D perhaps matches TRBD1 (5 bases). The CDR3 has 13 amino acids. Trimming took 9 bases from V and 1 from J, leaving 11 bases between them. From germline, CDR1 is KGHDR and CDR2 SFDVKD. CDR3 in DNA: TGTGCCACCCAAGGACAACTCCAAGAGACCCAGTACTTC. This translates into CATQGQLQETQYF.

In DNA, the CDR3 is TGTGCCAGCAGCCGACTAAACTCCTACGAGCAGTACTTC. It translates to CASSRLNSYEQYF. V usage is TRBV7-8 and J usage is TRBJ2-7; a possible D gene is TRBD2 (5 bases). Trimming shortened V by 5 bases and J by 0 bases, and 8 bases separated the two germline ends. The CDR3 contains 13 residues. Germline V lookup: CDR1 SGHVS, CDR2 FQNEAQ.

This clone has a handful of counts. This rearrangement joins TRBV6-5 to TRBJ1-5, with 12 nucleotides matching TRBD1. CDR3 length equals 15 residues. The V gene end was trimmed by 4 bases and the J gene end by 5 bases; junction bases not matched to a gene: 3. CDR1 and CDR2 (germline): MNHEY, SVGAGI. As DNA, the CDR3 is TGTGCCAGCAGTTCCGGGACAGGGGGCGATCAGCCCCAGCATTTT. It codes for CASSSGTGGDQPQHF.

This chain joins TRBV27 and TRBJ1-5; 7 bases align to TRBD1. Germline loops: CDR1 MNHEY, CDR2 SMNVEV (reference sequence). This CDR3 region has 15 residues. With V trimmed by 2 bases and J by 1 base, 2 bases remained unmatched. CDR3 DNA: TGTGCCAGCAGTTTAAACAGGGGAAGCAATCAGCCCCAGCATTTT. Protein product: CASSLNRGSNQPQHF.

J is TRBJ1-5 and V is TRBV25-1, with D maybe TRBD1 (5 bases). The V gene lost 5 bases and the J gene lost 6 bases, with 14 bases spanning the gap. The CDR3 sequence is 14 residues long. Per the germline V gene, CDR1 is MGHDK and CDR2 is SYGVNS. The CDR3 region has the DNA TGTGCCAGCAGTTCGATAGGGGCGCGTCAGCCCCAGCATTTT. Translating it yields CASSSIGARQPQHF.

Here the CDR3 reads CASSPRTGRGTEAFF. The CDR3 coding sequence is TGTGCCAGTAGTCCCCGGACAGGGCGGGGCACTGAAGCTTTCTTT. The chain combines TRBV19 with TRBJ1-1, with 8 bases identical to TRBD1. From germline, CDR1 is LNHDA and CDR2 SQIVND (reference sequence). The J segment lost 4 bases and the V segment lost 5 bases, leaving 9 bases of the junction unmatched. The CDR3 totals 15 residues.

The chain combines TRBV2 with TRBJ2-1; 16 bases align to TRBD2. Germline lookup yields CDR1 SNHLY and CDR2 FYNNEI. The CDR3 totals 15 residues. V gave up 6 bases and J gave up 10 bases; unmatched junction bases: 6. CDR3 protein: CASSWGLAGGQEQFF. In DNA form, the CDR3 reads TGTGCCAGCAGCTGGGGACTAGCGGGGGGGCAGGAGCAGTTCTTC.

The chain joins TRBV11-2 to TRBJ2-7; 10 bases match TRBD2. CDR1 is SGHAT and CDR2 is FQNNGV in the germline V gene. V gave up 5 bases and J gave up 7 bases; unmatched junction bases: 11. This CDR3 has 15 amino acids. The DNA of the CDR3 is TGTGCCAGCAGCCGAGCGGGAGGGGGTTTAGGAGAGCAGTACTTC. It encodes CASSRAGGGLGEQYF.

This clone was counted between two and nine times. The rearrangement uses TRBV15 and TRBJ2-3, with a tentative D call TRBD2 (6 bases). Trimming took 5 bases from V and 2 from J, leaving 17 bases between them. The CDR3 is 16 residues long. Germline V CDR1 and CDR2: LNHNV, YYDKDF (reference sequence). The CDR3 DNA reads TGTGCCACCAGCTCGGGACCGGGACTCCACACAGATACGCAGTATTTT. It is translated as CATSSGPGLHTDTQYF.

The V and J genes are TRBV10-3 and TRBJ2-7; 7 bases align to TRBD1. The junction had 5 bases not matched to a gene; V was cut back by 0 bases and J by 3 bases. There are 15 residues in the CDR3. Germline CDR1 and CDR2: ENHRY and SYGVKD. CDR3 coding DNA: TGTGCCATCAGTGAGTCGACAGGGCGGGTCTACGAGCAGTACTTC. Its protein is CAISESTGRVYEQYF.

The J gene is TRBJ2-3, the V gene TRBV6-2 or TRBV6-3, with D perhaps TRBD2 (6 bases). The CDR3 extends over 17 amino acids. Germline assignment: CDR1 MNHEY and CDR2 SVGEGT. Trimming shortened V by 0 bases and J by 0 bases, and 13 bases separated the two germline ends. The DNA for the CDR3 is TGTGCCAGCAGTTACTCGATACTAGCTACTAGCACAGATACGCAGTATTTT. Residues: CASSYSILATSTDTQYF.

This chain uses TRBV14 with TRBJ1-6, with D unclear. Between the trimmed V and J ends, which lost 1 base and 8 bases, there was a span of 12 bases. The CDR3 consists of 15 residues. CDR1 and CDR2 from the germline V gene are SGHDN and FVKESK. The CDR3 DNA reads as TGTGCCAGCAGCCAAGTTGCGGGTGACTATTCACCCCTCCACTTT. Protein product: CASSQVAGDYSPLHF.

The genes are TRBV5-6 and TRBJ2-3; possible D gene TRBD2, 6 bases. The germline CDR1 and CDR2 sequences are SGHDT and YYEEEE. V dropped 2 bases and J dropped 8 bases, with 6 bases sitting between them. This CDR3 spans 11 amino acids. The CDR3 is CASSFGGTQYF. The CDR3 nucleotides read TGTGCCAGCAGCTTCGGGGGTACGCAGTATTTT.